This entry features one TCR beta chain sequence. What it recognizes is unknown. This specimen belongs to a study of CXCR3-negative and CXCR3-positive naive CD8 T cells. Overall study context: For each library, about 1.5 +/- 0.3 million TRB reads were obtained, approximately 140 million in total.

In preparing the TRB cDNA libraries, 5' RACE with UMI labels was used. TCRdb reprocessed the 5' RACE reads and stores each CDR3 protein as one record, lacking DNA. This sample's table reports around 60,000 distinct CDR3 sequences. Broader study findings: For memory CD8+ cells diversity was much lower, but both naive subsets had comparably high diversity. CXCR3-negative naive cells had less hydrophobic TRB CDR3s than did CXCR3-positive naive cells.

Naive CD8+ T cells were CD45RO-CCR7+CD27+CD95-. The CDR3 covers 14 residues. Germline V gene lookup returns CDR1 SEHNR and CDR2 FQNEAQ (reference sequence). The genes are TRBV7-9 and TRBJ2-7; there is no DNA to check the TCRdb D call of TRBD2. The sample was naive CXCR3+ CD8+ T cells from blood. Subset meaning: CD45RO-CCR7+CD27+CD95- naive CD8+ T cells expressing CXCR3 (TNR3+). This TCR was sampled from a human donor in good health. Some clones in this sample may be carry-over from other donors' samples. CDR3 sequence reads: CASSSQDSTYEQYF.